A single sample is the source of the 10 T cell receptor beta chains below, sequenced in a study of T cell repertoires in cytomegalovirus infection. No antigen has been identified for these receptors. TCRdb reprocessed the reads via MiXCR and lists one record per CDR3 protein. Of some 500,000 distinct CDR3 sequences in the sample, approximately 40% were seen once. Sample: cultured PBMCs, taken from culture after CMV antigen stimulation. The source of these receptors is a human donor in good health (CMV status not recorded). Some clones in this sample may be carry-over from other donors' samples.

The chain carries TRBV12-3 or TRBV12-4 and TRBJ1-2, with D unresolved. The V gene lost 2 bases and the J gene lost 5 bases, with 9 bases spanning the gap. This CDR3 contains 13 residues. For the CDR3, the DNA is TGTGCCAGCAGTTTAAGCGGGATTTATGGCTACACCTTC. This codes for CASSLSGIYGYTF.

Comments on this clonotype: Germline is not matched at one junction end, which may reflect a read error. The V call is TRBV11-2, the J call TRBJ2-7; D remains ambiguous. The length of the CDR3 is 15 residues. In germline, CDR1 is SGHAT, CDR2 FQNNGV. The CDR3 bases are TGCGCCAGCAGCCAAGACCGTGGTCTTGACTACGAGCAGTACTTC. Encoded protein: CASSQDRGLDYEQYF.

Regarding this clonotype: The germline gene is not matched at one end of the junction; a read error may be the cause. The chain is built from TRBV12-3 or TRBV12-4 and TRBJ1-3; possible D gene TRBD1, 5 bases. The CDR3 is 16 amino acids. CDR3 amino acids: CASRTTDIPKGNTINF. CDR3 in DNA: TGTGCCAGCAGGACCACGGACATCCCCAAAGGAAACACCATAAATTTT.

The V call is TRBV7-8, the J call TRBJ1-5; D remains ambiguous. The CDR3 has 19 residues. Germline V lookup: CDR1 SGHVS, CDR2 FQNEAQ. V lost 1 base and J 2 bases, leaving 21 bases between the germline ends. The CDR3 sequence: CASSLGRLGTRGGNQPQHF. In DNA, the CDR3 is TGTGCCAGCAGCTTAGGGCGGTTAGGCACTAGAGGAGGCAATCAGCCCCAGCATTTT.

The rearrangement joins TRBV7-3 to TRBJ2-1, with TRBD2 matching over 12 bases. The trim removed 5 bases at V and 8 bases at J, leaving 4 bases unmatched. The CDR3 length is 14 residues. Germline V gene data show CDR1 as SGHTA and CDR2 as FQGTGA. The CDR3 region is CASSKTSGSYEQFF. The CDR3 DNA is TGTGCCAGCAGCAAGACTAGCGGGAGTTATGAGCAGTTCTTC.

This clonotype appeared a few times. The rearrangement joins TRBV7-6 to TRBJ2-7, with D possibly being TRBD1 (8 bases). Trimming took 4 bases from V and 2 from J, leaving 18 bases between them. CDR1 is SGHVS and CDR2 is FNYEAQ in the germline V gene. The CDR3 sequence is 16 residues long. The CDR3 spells CASSSGGQGPTYEQYF. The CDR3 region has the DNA TGTGCCAGCAGCTCGGGAGGACAGGGCCCCACCTACGAGCAGTACTTC.

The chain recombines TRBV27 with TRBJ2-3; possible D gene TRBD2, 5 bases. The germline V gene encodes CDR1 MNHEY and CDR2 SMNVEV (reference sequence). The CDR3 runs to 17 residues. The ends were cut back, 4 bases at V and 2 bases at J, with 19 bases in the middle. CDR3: CASSSLGLVTFTDTQYF. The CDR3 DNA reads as TGTGCCAGCAGTTCCCTAGGACTCGTGACTTTCACAGATACGCAGTATTTT.

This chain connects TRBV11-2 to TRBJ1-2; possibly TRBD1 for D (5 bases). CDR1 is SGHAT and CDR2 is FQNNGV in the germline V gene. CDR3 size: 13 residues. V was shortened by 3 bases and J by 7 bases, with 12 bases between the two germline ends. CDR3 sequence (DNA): TGTGCCAGCAGCTTGGCAGGGAATGCTGGCTACACCTTC. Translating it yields CASSLAGNAGYTF.

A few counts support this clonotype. CDR3 sequence (DNA): TGTGCCAGCAGCTTAACCCCGGTGGAGACCCAGTACTTC. It is translated as CASSLTPVETQYF. V and J are TRBV7-2 and TRBJ2-5, with unresolved D. This CDR3 spans 13 amino acids. Trimming removed 2 bases from V and 5 bases from J, with 9 bases in between. From germline, CDR1 is SGHTA and CDR2 FQGNSA.

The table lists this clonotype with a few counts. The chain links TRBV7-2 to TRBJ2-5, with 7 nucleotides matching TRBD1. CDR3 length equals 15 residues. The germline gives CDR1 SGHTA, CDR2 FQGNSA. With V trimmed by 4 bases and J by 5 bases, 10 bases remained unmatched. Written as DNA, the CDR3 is TGTGCCAGCAGCTACCGGACAGGTGTCCGGGAGACCCAGTACTTC. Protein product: CASSYRTGVRETQYF.